This TCR beta chain was recovered during a study of beta chain features in type 1 diabetes. Points from the study as a whole: There was a possibility that cDNA sequencing over-represented cells with high TCR expression. Fewer junction insertions and more nucleotide deletions appeared in type 1 diabetes patients. PCR might pick shorter templates more often, in the same way for patients and controls.

Remarks on this clone: No antigen is known for it.

J lost 6 bases, V lost 3 bases, and 6 bases had no gene match. This CDR3 has 14 amino acids. The V gene's germline CDR1 is GTSNPN and CDR2 SVGIG (reference sequence). Sequencing targeted expressed TCRB transcripts, as all isolated RNA had been reverse transcribed. Data came from immunoSEQ multiplex PCR; TCRdb stores just in-frame clones and leaves some out. The data contain around 430,000 clones, roughly 31% of them singletons. The V gene is TRBV30, the J gene TRBJ1-5, with 9 bases matching TRBD1. Sequencing used naive CD4+ T cells from blood. This sequence originates from a man aged 18 to 35 in good health. CDR3 amino acids: CAWRKDRGAQPQHF. The CDR3 DNA sequence: TGTGCCTGGAGGAAGGACAGGGGAGCTCAGCCCCAGCATTTT.